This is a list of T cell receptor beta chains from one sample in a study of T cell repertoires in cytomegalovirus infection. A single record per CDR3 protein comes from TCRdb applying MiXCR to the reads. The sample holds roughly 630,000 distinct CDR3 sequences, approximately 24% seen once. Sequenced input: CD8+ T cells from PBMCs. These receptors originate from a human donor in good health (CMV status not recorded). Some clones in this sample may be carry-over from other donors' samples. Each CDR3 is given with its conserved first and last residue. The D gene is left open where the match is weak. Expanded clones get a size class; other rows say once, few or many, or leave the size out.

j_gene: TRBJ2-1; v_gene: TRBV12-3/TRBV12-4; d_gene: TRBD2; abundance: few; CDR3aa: CASSSKGGSYNEQFF; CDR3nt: TGTGCCAGCAGTTCAAAGGGAGGGTCCTACAATGAGCAGTTCTTC
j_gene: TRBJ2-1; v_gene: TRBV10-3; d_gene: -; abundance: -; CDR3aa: CAISEFRQTYNEQFF; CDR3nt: TGTGCCATCAGTGAGTTCAGGCAAACCTACAATGAGCAGTTCTTC
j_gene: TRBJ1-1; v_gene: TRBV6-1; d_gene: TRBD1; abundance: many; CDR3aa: CASSTRQGMWTEAFF; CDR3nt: TGTGCCAGCAGTACGCGACAGGGGATGTGGACTGAAGCTTTCTTT
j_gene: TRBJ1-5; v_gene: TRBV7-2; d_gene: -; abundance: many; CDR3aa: CASSLEGLLSNQPQHF; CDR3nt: TGTGCCAGCAGCTTAGAGGGACTTTTGAGCAATCAGCCCCAGCATTTT
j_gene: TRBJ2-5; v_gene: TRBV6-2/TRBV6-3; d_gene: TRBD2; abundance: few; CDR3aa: CASSYSAAGGRKETQYF; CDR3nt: TGTGCCAGCAGTTACTCTGCAGCGGGGGGGCGTAAAGAGACCCAGTACTTC
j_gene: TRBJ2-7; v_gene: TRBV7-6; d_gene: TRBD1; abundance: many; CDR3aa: CASSLGQGNYEQYF; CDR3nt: TGTGCCAGCAGCCTGGGACAGGGGAACTACGAGCAGTACTTC
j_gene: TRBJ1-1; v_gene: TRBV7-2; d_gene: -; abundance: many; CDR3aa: CASSLALRGEGTEAFF; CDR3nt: TGTGCCAGCAGCTTAGCGCTAAGAGGGGAAGGCACTGAAGCTTTCTTT
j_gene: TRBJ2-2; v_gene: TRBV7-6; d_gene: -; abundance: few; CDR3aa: CASVEKGELFF; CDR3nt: TGTGCCAGCGTTGAGAAGGGGGAGCTGTTTTTT
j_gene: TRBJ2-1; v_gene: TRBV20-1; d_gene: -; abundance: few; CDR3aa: CSVPIASGGNEQFF; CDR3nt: TGCAGTGTCCCGATCGCATCAGGCGGCAATGAGCAGTTCTTC
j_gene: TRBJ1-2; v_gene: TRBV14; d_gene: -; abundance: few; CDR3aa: CASSQDQGPPSYGYTF; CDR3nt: TGTGCCAGCAGCCAAGATCAAGGGCCTCCTTCCTATGGCTACACCTTC
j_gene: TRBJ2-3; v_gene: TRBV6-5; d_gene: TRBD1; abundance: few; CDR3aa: CASSNDRVDTQYF; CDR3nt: TGTGCCAGCAGTAACGACAGGGTGGATACGCAGTATTTT
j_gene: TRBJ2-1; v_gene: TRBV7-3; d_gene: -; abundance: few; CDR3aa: CASSLGRADRFNEQFF; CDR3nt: TGTGCCAGCAGCCTGGGGCGGGCGGATCGTTTCAATGAGCAGTTCTTC
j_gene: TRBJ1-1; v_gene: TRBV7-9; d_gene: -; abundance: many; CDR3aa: CASTKEVRLGFGEAFF; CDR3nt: TGTGCCAGCACCAAGGAGGTCCGTCTCGGTTTTGGTGAAGCTTTCTTT
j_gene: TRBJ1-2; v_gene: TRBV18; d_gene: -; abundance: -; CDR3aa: CASSPPMGVGYTF; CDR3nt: TGTGCCAGCTCACCACCGATGGGTGTTGGCTACACCTTC
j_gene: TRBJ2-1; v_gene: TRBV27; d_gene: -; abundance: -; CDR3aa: CASSLGPGGPRDGQFF; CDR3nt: TGTGCCAGCAGTTTAGGCCCCGGGGGGCCTCGGGATGGGCAGTTCTTC
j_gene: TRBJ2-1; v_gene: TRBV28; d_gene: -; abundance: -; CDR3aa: CASSPVAGLYNEQFF; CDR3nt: TGTGCCAGCAGCCCGGTCGCGGGGCTGTACAATGAGCAGTTCTTC
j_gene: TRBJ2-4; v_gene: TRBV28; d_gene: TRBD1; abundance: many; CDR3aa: CASRRRQGRRNIQYF; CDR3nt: TGTGCCAGCAGGCGAAGACAGGGAAGGCGCAACATTCAGTACTTC
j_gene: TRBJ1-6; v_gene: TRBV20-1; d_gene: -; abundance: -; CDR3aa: CSARDSPAHSYNSPLHF; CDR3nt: TGCAGTGCTAGAGATAGTCCAGCGCACTCCTATAATTCACCCCTCCACTTT
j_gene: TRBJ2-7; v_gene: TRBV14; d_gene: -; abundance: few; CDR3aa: CASSQGRPGPSYEQYF; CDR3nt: TGTGCCAGCAGCCAAGGCCGGCCGGGGCCCTCCTACGAGCAGTACTTC
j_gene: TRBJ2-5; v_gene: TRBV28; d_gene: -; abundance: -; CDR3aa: CASSPTPRTQYF; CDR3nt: TGTGCCAGCAGTCCGACACCCCGTACCCAGTACTTC
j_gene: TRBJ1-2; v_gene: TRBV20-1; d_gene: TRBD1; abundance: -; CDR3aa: CSARVRTGVNYGYTF; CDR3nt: TGCAGTGCTAGAGTCCGGACAGGGGTTAACTATGGCTACACCTTC
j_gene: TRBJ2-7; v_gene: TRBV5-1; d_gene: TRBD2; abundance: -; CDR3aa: CASSETGTRSYEQYF; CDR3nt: TGCGCCAGCAGCGAAACTGGGACTAGGAGCTACGAGCAGTACTTC
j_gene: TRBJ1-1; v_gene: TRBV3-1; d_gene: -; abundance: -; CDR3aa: CASSHSGNGAEAFF; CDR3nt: TGTGCCAGCAGCCATAGTGGAAATGGCGCTGAAGCTTTCTTT
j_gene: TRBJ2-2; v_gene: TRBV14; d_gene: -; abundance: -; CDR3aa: CASSQGLRGAHTGELFF; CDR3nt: TGTGCCAGCAGCCAAGGTCTAAGAGGGGCGCACACCGGGGAGCTGTTTTTT
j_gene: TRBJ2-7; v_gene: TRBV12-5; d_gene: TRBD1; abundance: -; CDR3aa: CASGLDDRGNYEQYF; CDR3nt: TGTGCTAGTGGTTTGGACGACAGGGGAAACTACGAGCAGTACTTC
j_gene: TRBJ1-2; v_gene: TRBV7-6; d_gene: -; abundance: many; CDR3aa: CASSLGRTYGYTF; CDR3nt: TGTGCCAGCAGCTTGGGCAGAACTTATGGCTACACCTTC
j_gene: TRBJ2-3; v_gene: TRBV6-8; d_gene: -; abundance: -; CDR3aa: CTSSYSVTSGQYF; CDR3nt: TGTACCAGCAGTTACTCGGTTACTTCGGGGCAGTATTTT
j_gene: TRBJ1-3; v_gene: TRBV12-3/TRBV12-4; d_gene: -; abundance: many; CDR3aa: CASRPDPGNTIYF; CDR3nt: TGTGCCAGCAGACCGGACCCTGGAAACACCATATATTTT
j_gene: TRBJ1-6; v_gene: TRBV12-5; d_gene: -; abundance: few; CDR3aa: CASGLGGGAPGSPLHF; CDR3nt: TGTGCTAGTGGTTTGGGGGGGGGGGCTCCCGGATCACCCCTCCACTTT
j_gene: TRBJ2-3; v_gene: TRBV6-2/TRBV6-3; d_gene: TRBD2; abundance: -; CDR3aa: CASSYGSGTNQDTQYF; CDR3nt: TGTGCCAGCAGTTACGGTTCCGGGACTAATCAAGATACGCAGTATTTT
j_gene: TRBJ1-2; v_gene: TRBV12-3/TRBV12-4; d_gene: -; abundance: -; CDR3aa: CASSPGSVYGYTF; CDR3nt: TGTGCCAGCAGTCCCGGTTCCGTTTATGGCTACACCTTC
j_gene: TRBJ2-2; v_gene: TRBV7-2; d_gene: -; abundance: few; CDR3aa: CASSLYRGGGKELFF; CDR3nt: TGTGCCAGCAGCTTATATCGCGGGGGCGGGAAGGAGCTGTTTTTT
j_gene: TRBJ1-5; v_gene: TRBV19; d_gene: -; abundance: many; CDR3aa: CASSIGIGQGFQPQHF; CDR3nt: TGTGCCAGTAGTATAGGAATCGGGCAGGGGTTTCAGCCCCAGCATTTT
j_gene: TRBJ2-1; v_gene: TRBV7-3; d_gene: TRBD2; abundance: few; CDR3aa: CASRTSGGDSEQFF; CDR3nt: TGTGCCAGCAGGACTAGCGGGGGGGACAGTGAGCAGTTCTTC
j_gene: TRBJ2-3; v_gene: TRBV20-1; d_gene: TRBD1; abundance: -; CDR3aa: CSVRGRGPDTQYF; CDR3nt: TGCAGTGTTAGGGGCAGGGGGCCCGATACGCAGTATTTT
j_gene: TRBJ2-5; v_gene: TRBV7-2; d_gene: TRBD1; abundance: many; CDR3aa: CASSRDRGQETQYF; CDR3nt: TGTGCCAGCAGCCGGGACAGGGGCCAAGAGACCCAGTACTTC
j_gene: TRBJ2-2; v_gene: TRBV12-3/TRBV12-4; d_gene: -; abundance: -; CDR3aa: CASPRSLNGELFF; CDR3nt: TGTGCCAGCCCCCGGTCGCTAAATGGGGAGCTGTTTTTT
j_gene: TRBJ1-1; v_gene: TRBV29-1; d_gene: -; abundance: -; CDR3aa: CSVEEGVGGEAFF; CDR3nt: TGCAGCGTTGAAGAGGGAGTGGGGGGTGAAGCTTTCTTT
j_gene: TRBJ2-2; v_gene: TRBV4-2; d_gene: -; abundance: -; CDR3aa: CASSPNPLDPGELFF; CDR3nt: TGTGCCAGCAGCCCGAACCCTTTAGACCCCGGGGAGCTGTTTTTT
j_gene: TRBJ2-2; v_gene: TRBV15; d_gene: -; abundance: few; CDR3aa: CATSRADGETGELFF; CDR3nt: TGTGCCACCAGCAGAGCCGACGGGGAAACCGGGGAGCTGTTTTTT
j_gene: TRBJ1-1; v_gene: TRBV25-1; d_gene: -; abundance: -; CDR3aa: CASSARTDRSEAFF; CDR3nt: TGTGCCAGCAGTGCTCGGACAGACCGATCTGAAGCTTTCTTT
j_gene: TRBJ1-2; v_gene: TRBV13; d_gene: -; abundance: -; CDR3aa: CASSFLGSLYGYTF; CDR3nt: TGTGCCAGCAGCTTCCTGGGGTCCCTTTATGGCTACACCTTC
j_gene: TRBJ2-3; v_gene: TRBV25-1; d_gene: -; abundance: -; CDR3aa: CASRARDIDTQYF; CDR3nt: TGTGCCAGCAGAGCCCGAGATATAGATACGCAGTATTTT
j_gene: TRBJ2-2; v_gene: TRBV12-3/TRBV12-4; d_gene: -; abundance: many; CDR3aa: CASSQDSNTGELFF; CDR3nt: TGTGCCAGCAGCCAGGACAGTAACACCGGGGAGCTGTTTTTT
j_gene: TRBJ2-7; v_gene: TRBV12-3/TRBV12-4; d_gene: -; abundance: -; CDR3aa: CASSLNRVEQYF; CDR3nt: TGTGCCAGCAGTTTAAACAGGGTCGAGCAGTACTTC
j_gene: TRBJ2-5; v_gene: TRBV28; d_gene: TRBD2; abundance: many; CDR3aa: CASSFPGTIQETQYF; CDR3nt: TGTGCCAGCAGTTTTCCAGGGACTATACAAGAGACCCAGTACTTC
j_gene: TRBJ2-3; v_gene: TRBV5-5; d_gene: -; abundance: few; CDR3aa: CASDDVGTDTQYF; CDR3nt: TGTGCCAGCGACGACGTGGGAACAGATACGCAGTATTTT
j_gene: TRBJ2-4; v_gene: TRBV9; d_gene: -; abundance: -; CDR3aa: CASSADQNADIQYF; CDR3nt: TGTGCCAGCAGCGCGGACCAGAACGCTGACATTCAGTACTTC
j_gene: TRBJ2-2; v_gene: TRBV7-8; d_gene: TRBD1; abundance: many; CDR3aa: CASSSPGQQSNTGELFF; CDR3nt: TGTGCCAGCAGCTCCCCGGGACAGCAATCGAACACCGGGGAGCTGTTTTTT
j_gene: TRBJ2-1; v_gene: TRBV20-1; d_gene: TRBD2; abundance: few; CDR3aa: CSASGLASIQSYNEQFF; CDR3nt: TGCAGTGCTAGCGGACTAGCATCTATTCAGTCCTACAATGAGCAGTTCTTC
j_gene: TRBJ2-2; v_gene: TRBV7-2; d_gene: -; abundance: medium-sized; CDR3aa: CASSGIPAGELFF; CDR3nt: TGTGCCAGCAGCGGTATCCCGGCCGGGGAGCTGTTTTTT
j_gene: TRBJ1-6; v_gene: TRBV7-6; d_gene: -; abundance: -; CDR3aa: CASSLGPEWSYNSPLHF; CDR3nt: TGTGCCAGCAGCTTAGGGCCGGAATGGTCCTATAATTCACCCCTCCACTTT
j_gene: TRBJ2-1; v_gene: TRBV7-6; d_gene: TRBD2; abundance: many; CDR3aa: CASSLAASGGEQFF; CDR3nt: TGTGCCAGCAGCTTAGCGGCTAGCGGGGGGGAACAGTTCTTC
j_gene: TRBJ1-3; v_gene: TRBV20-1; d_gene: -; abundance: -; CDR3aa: CSATVQEGFSGNTIYF; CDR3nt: TGCAGTGCTACCGTACAGGAGGGTTTTTCGGGAAACACCATATATTTT
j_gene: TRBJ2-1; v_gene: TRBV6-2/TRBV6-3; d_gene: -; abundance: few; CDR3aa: CASSYSYELPIFNEQFF; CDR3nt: TGTGCCAGCAGTTACTCGTATGAGTTACCCATTTTCAATGAGCAGTTCTTC